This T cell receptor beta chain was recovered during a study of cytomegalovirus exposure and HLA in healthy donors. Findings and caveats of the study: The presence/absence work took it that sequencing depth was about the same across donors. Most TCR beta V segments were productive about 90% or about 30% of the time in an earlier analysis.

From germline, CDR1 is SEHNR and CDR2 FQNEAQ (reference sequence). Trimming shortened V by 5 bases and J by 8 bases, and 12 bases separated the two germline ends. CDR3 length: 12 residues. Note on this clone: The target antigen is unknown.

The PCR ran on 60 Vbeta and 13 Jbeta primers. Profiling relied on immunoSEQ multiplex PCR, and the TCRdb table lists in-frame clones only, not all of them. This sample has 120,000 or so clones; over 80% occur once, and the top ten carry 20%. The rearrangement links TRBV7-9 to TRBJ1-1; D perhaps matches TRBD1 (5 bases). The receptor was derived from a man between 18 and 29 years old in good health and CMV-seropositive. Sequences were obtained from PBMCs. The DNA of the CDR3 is TGTGCCAGCAGCGCCGGGGGAAGGGAAGCTTTCTTT. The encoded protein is CASSAGGREAFF.